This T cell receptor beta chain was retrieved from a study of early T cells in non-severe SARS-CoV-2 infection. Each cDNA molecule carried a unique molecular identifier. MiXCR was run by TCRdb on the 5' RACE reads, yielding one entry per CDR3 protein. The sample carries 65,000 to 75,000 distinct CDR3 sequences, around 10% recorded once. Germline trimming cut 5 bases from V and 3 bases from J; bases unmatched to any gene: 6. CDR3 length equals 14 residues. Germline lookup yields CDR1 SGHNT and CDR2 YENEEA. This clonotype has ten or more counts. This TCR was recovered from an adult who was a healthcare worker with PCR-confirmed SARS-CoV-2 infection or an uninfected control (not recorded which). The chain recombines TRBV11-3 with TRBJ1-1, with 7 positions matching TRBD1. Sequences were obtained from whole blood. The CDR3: CASSGGQSYTEAFF. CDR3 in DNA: TGTGCCAGCAGCGGGGGACAGTCATACACTGAAGCTTTCTTT.